These 8 T cell receptor beta chains were sequenced from one sample in a study of cytomegalovirus exposure and HLA in healthy donors. PCR used 60 Vbeta primers and 13 Jbeta primers. Sequencing was performed with immunoSEQ multiplex PCR; in TCRdb, only in-frame clones are kept and a portion is missing. The sample consists of 150,000 to 200,000 clones, around 84% of them appearing once. Sequenced sample: PBMCs. These receptor sequences come from a woman aged 18-29 years in good health and CMV-seronegative.

This clone was seen only once. The same CDR3 also results from other DNA sequences found in this sample. This rearrangement joins TRBV7-2 to TRBJ2-1; 8 bases fit TRBD1. V lost 3 bases, J lost 2 bases, and 3 bases stayed unmatched. CDR1 is SGHTA and CDR2 is FQGNSA in the germline V gene. This CDR3 has 15 residues. The CDR3 bases are TGTGCCAGCAGCTTCGACAGGGGACCCTACAATGAGCAGTTCTTC. Protein product: CASSFDRGPYNEQFF.

CDR3 residues: CASSQPGTGEAYGYTF. DNA of the CDR3: TGCGCCAGCAGCCAACCCGGGACAGGGGAAGCCTATGGCTACACCTTC. The V and J genes are TRBV4-3 and TRBJ1-2, with 10 bases identical to TRBD1. Trimming at V came to 2 bases and at J to 4 bases, leaving 7 bases not matched to a gene. The germline V gene encodes CDR1 LGHNA and CDR2 YSLEER. CDR3 length: 16 amino acids.

This clone appeared once. A junction end diverges from the germline sequence, so it may reflect a read error. Other DNA variants within this sample encode the same CDR3. This chain connects TRBV2 to TRBJ1-4; 8 nucleotides agree with TRBD1. CDR1 is SNHLY, CDR2 FYNNEI, per germline. This CDR3 contains 12 residues. CDR3 sequence: CASSGTGVELFF. CDR3 coding DNA: TGTGCTAGCAGTGGGACAGGAGTTGAACTGTTTTTT.

As DNA, the CDR3 is TGTGCCAGCAGTTCCCTGATGTATGGGCTTTCAGATACGCAGTATTTT. Its translation: CASSSLMYGLSDTQYF. This chain links TRBV28 with TRBJ2-3; no clear D. The V end was cut by 4 bases, the J end by 4 bases, with 18 bases between. Germline loops: CDR1 MDHEN, CDR2 SYDVKM. The CDR3 runs to 16 residues.

The chain uses TRBV28 and TRBJ1-4, with D possibly being TRBD1 (5 bases). Germline values: CDR1 MDHEN, CDR2 SYDVKM. The CDR3 is 16 residues long. Trimming pared 4 bases from V and 0 bases from J, leaving 12 bases between. This CDR3 reads CASSSFRQSTNEKLFF. The CDR3 DNA follows: TGTGCCAGCAGTTCCTTTAGACAGTCAACTAATGAAAAACTGTTTTTT.

The chain has TRBV27 and TRBJ2-6, with 8 bases matching TRBD2. The CDR3 is 15 residues long. The V segment lost 5 bases and the J segment 2 bases; nucleotides outside the gene matches: 2. Per the germline V gene, CDR1 is MNHEY and CDR2 is SMNVEV (reference sequence). The CDR3 DNA reads TGTGCCAGCAGTCCCGGGGGGGCTGGGGCCAACGTCCTGACTTTC. Protein: CASSPGGAGANVLTF.

The V gene is TRBV21-1, the J gene TRBJ2-4; TRBD1, the table's D call, was not compared with the DNA. TRBV21-1 is an annotated pseudogene. The CDR3 contains 16 residues. The DNA of the CDR3 is TGTGCCAGCAGCAACGCGGGACAGGGGGGCAAAAACATTCAGTACTTC. Translating gives CASSNAGQGGKNIQYF.

This chain connects TRBV5-8 to TRBJ2-3; D possibly corresponds to TRBD1 (5 bases). V dropped 4 bases and J dropped 10 bases, with 13 bases sitting between them. Germline loops: CDR1 SGHTS, CDR2 YDEGEE. The CDR3 spans 12 residues. For the CDR3, the DNA is TGTGCCAGCAGCGCGGACAATCGCGCGCAGTATTTT. It specifies CASSADNRAQYF.